This T cell receptor (beta chain) was sequenced during a study of identical twins. The CDR3 is 15 amino acids. Germline V CDR1 and CDR2: SNHLY, FYNNEI. Trimming cost V 6 bases and J 4 bases, with 19 bases left between them. TCRdb re-analysed the 5' RACE reads in MiXCR, keeping a single row per CDR3 protein. The sample carries some 1,600,000 distinct CDR3 sequences, around a third recorded once. The sample was cord blood. The receptor's source is a newborn girl in good health. This chain joins TRBV2 and TRBJ2-7; D might be TRBD2 (6 bases). CDR3 in amino acids: CASRARRGLVYEQYF. CDR3 sequence (DNA): TGTGCCAGCAGGGCAAGGCGGGGATTGGTTTACGAGCAGTACTTC.